The present T cell receptor (beta chain) was sequenced within a study of T cell responses to AZD1222 COVID-19 vaccine. Study-level points and caveats: Just a handful of people given AZD1222 tested seropositive at baseline. Among spike-specific TCRs, nearly half reportedly target unmutated variant regions. Regions 160-218 and 743-854 held dominance among vaccine-associated CD4 TCRs, which spanned spike. Donors in the cohort were predominantly white British and more often female, and clonal diversity was possibly underestimated.

The CDR3 is made up of 17 amino acids. Germline-derived CDR1 and CDR2 are SGHRS and YFSETQ. V lost 6 bases and J lost 1, with 19 bases in between. Here immunoSEQ multiplex PCR was the method, and the copy in TCRdb shows in-frame clones only, minus some. The sample lists 130,000 or so clones; more than 80% were seen once. In regard to this clone: Its antigen is unidentified.

The chain has TRBV5-1 and TRBJ1-4; tentatively, D is TRBD1 (6 bases). The sample here was peripheral blood, taken on day 0 of MenACWY control vaccination. The TCR originated in an adult in good health. CDR3 residues: CASTPHREEETNEKLFF. DNA of the CDR3: TGCGCCAGCACACCCCACAGGGAGGAGGAAACTAATGAAAAACTGTTTTTT. Based on the CDR3 plus reference TRBV5-1 and TRBJ1-4, the full variable domain is KAGVTQTPRYLIKTRGQQVTLSCSPISGHRSVSWYQQTPGQGLQFLFEYFSETQRNKGNFPGRFSGRQFSNSRSEMNVSTLELGDSALYLCASTPHREEETNEKLFFGSGTQLSVL.